The 10 T cell receptor beta chains below come from one sample, sequenced in a study of Graves' ophthalmopathy and Graves' hyperthyroidism. RNA transcripts were the source from which TCR beta CDR3 regions were amplified. RT-PCR with HTBI primers came first, then second-round multiplex PCR. From the multiplex PCR reads, TCRdb called clonotypes with MiXCR, one entry per CDR3 protein. The sample yields over a million distinct CDR3 sequences, less than 45% seen once. Sequencing used peripheral blood or thyroid tissue (not recorded which). Source of these receptors: an adult man with Graves' hyperthyroidism.

The J gene is TRBJ1-1, the V gene TRBV2; D is perhaps TRBD1 (6 bases). Germline V CDR1 and CDR2: SNHLY, FYNNEI. Trimming removed 5 bases at V and 5 bases at J, with 21 bases between. The CDR3 covers 16 residues. The CDR3 DNA follows: TGTGCCAGCAGTCTCCGGGACACCCCACGGAGGACTGAAGCTTTCTTT. This sequence encodes CASSLRDTPRRTEAFF.

Many counts were recorded for this clonotype. In nucleotides, the CDR3 is TGCAGTGCTAGCCTCCGCGAACAGGGGAAATTAGGTGAAGCTTTCTTT. Its protein is CSASLREQGKLGEAFF. The V and J genes are TRBV20-1 and TRBJ1-1; 7 bases agree with TRBD1. The germline V gene encodes CDR1 DFQATT and CDR2 SNEGSKA (reference sequence). J was trimmed by 7 bases and V by 3 bases; bases with no gene match: 17. This CDR3 is built from 16 residues.

This clonotype was observed at least ten times. The rearrangement joins TRBV29-1 to TRBJ1-4; 9 bases are a match to TRBD1. CDR1 and CDR2 (germline): SQVTM, ANQGSEA. The trim removed 7 bases at V and 8 bases at J, leaving 11 bases unmatched. This CDR3 has 14 amino acids. CDR3 in amino acids: CSAGAGTGYEKLFF. The CDR3 DNA follows: TGCAGCGCTGGGGCCGGGACAGGGTACGAAAAACTGTTTTTT.

This clonotype was detected ten times or more. The chain uses TRBV11-2 and TRBJ1-3; D may be TRBD1 (5 bases). The CDR3 spans 14 residues. Trimming left V 5 bases short and J 4 bases short, with 12 bases between. Germline V lookup: CDR1 SGHAT, CDR2 FQNNGV. The CDR3 nucleotides read TGTGCCAGCAGCCCCCAGGGTTCCGGAAACACCATATATTTT. Translation gives CASSPQGSGNTIYF.

The rearrangement links TRBV25-1 to TRBJ2-7; 8 bases fit TRBD1. Losses at the gene ends were 8 bases for V and 3 bases for J; bases not matched to a gene: 27. Per germline, CDR1 MGHDK and CDR2 SYGVNS. This CDR3 spans 20 amino acids. The CDR3 DNA reads TGTGCCAGCGTTGAAGATGAGACAGGGGAATCGGGGGCACTACGCTACGAGCAGTACTTC. This translates into CASVEDETGESGALRYEQYF.

On this clonotype itself: One end of the junction fails to match germline, which may point to a read error. The chain has TRBV10-3 and TRBJ1-4; the D is unclear. This CDR3 region has 15 residues. Germline V gene data show CDR1 as ENHRY and CDR2 as SYGVKD. The CDR3 nucleotides read TGTGCCAGCAGTTACGGTGGCGGGCGTCGTGAAAAACTGTTTTTT. Protein: CASSYGGGRREKLFF.

This clonotype was seen at least ten times. The V gene is TRBV7-9, the J gene TRBJ1-4; D is perhaps TRBD1 (6 bases). This CDR3 contains 11 residues. V lost 10 bases and J lost 6, with 9 bases in between. Germline CDR1 reads SEHNR; CDR2 reads FQNEAQ (reference sequence). The CDR3 loop is CAIQGDEKLFF. In nucleotides, the CDR3 is TGTGCCATACAGGGAGATGAAAAACTGTTTTTT.

This clonotype was seen ten or more times. V usage is TRBV30 and J usage is TRBJ1-5; D not certain. Trimming left V 1 base short and J 7 bases short, with 8 bases between. The CDR3 runs to 12 residues. CDR1 is GTSNPN, CDR2 SVGIG, per germline (reference sequence). The chain's CDR3 is CAWSEGFQPQHF. Written as DNA, the CDR3 is TGTGCCTGGAGTGAAGGGTTCCAGCCCCAGCATTTT.

This clonotype showed up many times. V gene TRBV20-1 combines with J gene TRBJ2-7; TRBD2 aligns across 10 bases. Germline CDR1 reads DFQATT; CDR2 reads SNEGSKA (reference sequence). This CDR3 comprises 17 residues. V dropped 0 bases and J dropped 1; count of bases not matched to a gene: 9. This CDR3 is CSARDLAGAGRSYEQYF. DNA of the CDR3: TGCAGTGCTAGAGATCTAGCGGGAGCTGGTAGATCCTACGAGCAGTACTTC.

The J gene is TRBJ2-7, the V gene TRBV3-1; D possibly corresponds to TRBD2 (7 bases). In germline, CDR1 is LGHDT, CDR2 YNNKEL (reference sequence). V gave up 3 bases and J gave up 3 bases, with 15 bases separating them. This CDR3 has 15 residues. CDR3 in amino acids: CASSQERDTSYEQYF. CDR3 DNA: TGTGCCAGCAGCCAGGAGCGGGACACAAGCTACGAGCAGTACTTC.